This T cell receptor beta chain was observed in a study of blood T cell repertoires in COVID-19. At the level of the study: Samples of COVID-19 (acute and convalescent) were obtained from the United States, Italy and Spain. In each case, the material was cDNA or gDNA derived from T cells, B-cell-depleted T cells, or PBMCs.

Living in 24 US areas, the participants were between roughly 18 and 90 years of age. What the recovered Cohort 3 donors had was two negative PCRs, clearance, or symptom resolution. Here immunoSEQ multiplex PCR was the method, and the copy in TCRdb shows in-frame clones only, minus some. In the table there are about 300,000 clones, approximately 90% of which are singletons. Germline V gene lookup returns CDR1 MNHEY and CDR2 SMNVEV (reference sequence). Trimming took 2 bases from V and 3 from J, leaving 14 bases between them. This CDR3 contains 15 residues. J is TRBJ2-7 and V is TRBV27; D perhaps matches TRBD1 (5 bases). This TCR derives from a man younger than 45 who had recovered from COVID-19. The sample taken for sequencing was PBMCs or T cells enriched from blood (not recorded which). The CDR3 sequence is CASSLEVRASYEQYF. The CDR3 DNA is TGTGCCAGCAGTTTAGAAGTCAGGGCTAGCTACGAGCAGTACTTC.